This entry concerns a single T cell receptor beta chain. The CDR3 extends over 15 amino acids. Germline V lookup: CDR1 MDHEN, CDR2 SYDVKM. The J segment lost 8 bases and the V segment lost 7 bases, leaving 10 bases of the junction unmatched. In the study's own analysis: Quantification of nucleated cells was approximated via reference gene primer amplification. Produced via immunoSEQ multiplex PCR; TCRdb's table is partial and in-frame only. That table supplies the V and J calls and clone size; D and trimming were determined from the DNA. In the table there are about 210,000 clones, 86% of which are singletons. The data were taken from a study of blood T cell repertoires in COVID-19. For the study at large: Sites across the United States, Italy and Spain contributed samples from acute and convalescent COVID-19. Sample material is recorded as cDNA or gDNA derived from T cells, B-cell-depleted T cells, or PBMCs.

Sample: peripheral blood. The chain has TRBV28 and TRBJ1-4; TRBD1 matches at 10 bases. The sequence came from a woman in her sixties or seventies with acute or convalescent COVID-19. The DNA of the CDR3 is TGTGCCAGCATTGGGGGGGACAGGGGAATGGAAAAACTGTTTTTT. This translates into CASIGGDRGMEKLFF.